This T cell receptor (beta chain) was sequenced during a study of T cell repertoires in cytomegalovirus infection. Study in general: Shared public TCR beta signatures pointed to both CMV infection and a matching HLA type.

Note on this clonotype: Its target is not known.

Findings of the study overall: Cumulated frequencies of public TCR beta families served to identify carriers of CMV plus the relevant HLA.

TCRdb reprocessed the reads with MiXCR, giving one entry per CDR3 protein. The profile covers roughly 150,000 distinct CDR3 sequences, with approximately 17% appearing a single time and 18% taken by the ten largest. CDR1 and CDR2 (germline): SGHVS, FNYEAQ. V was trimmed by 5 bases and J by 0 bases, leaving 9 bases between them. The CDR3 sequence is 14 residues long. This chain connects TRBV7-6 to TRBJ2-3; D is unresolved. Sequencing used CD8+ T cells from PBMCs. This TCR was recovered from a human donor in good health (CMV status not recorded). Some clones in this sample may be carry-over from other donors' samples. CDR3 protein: CASSPQTSTDTQYF. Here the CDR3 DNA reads TGTGCCAGCAGCCCCCAAACTAGCACAGATACGCAGTATTTT.